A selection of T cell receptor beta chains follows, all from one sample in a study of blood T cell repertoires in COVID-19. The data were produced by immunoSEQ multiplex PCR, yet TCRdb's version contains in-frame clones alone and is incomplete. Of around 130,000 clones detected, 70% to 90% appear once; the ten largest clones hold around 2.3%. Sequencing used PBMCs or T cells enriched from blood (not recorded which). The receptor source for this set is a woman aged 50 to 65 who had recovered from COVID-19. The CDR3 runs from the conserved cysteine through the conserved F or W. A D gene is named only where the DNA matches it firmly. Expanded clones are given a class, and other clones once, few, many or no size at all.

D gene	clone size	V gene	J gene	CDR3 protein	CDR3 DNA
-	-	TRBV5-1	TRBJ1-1	CASSLGAGTEAFF	TGCGCCAGCAGCTTGGGTGCGGGTACTGAAGCTTTCTTT
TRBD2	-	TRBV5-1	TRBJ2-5	CASRASSGEETQYF	TGCGCCAGCAGAGCTTCGAGCGGGGAAGAGACCCAGTACTTC
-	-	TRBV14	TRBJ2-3	CASSYGLESTDTQYF	TGTGCCAGCAGCTACGGACTGGAAAGCACAGATACGCAGTATTTT
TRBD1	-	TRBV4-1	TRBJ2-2	CASSQKSGTGDVDTGELFF	TGCGCCAGCAGCCAAAAATCAGGGACAGGGGATGTTGACACCGGGGAGCTGTTTTTT
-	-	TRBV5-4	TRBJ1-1	CASSLDTGNTEAFF	TGTGCCAGCAGCTTGGATACAGGTAACACTGAAGCTTTCTTT
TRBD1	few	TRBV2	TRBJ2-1	CASSAGTGGYEQFF	TGTGCCAGCAGTGCCGGGACAGGGGGCTATGAGCAGTTCTTC
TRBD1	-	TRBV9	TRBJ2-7	CASSAGGNYEQYF	TGTGCCAGCAGCGCAGGGGGAAACTACGAGCAGTACTTC
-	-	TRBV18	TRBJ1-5	CASSPAGNQPQHF	TGTGCCAGCTCACCGGCCGGGAATCAGCCCCAGCATTTT
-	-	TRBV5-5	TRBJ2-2	CASSLWSAGGELFF	TGTGCCAGCAGCTTATGGAGCGCGGGCGGGGAGCTGTTTTTT
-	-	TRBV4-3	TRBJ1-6	CASSPGDSYNSPLHF	TGCGCCAGCAGCCCAGGGGACTCCTATAATTCACCCCTCCACTTT
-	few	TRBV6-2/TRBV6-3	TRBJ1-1	CASSQNYLGEAFF	TGTGCCAGCAGCCAAAACTACCTTGGAGAAGCTTTCTTT
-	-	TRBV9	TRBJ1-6	CASSSGDWNSPLHF	TGTGCCAGCAGCTCAGGGGATTGGAATTCACCCCTCCACTTT
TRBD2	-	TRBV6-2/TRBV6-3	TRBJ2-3	CASSSGLAGGLLATDTQYF	TGTGCCAGCAGTTCGGGACTAGCGGGGGGGCTGCTAGCTACAGATACGCAGTATTTT
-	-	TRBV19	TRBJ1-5	CASSIQAYSNQPQHF	TGTGCCAGTAGTATTCAAGCATATAGCAATCAGCCCCAGCATTTT
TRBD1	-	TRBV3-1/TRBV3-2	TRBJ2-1	CASSQIQGPYNEQFF	TGTGCCAGCAGCCAGATACAGGGGCCCTACAATGAGCAGTTCTTC
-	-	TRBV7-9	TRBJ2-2	CASSPRGRDTGELFF	TGTGCCAGCAGCCCCAGAGGCCGAGACACCGGGGAGCTGTTTTTT
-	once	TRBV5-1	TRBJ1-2	CASSYRESYGYTF	TGCGCCAGCAGCTACAGGGAAAGCTATGGCTACACCTTC
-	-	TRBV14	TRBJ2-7	CASSPLGTLTYEQYF	TGTGCCAGCAGCCCTCTCGGGACATTAACCTACGAGCAGTACTTC
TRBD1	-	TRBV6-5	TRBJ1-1	CASSWGQGTEAFF	TGTGCCAGCAGTTGGGGACAGGGCACTGAAGCTTTCTTT
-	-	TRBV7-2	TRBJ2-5	CASSLVGIGGLQETQYF	TGTGCCAGCAGCTTAGTAGGCATTGGGGGGTTACAAGAGACCCAGTACTTC
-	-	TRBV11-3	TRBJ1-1	CASSSLGGTITTEAFF	TGTGCCAGCAGCTCCCTCGGGGGGACTATTACTACTGAAGCTTTCTTT
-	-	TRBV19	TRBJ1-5	CASSIATGGPQHF	TGTGCCAGTAGTATAGCAACGGGGGGGCCCCAGCATTTT
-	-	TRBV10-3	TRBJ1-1	CATMTGNTEAFF	TGTGCCACCATGACGGGGAACACTGAAGCTTTCTTT
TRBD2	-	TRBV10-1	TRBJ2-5	CASSDIAGGRETQYF	TGCGCCAGCAGTGATATAGCGGGGGGACGGGAGACCCAGTACTTC
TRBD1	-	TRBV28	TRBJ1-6	CASSENTGGNSPLHF	TGTGCCAGCAGTGAGAATACAGGGGGAAATTCACCCCTCCACTTT
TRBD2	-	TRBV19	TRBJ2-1	CASSITGGGDNEQFF	TGTGCCAGTAGTATAACTGGCGGGGGTGACAATGAGCAGTTCTTC
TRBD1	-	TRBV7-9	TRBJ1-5	CASSYGQGSNQPQHF	TGTGCCAGCAGTTACGGACAGGGGAGCAATCAGCCCCAGCATTTT
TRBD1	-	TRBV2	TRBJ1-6	CAGRGAGTDNSPLHF	TGTGCCGGCAGGGGCGCCGGGACAGATAATTCACCCCTCCACTTT
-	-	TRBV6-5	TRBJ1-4	CASSYSPPATNEKLFF	TGTGCCAGCAGTTACTCTCCCCCTGCAACTAATGAAAAACTGTTTTTT
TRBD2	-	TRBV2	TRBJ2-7	CASSGTSGYEQYF	TGTGCCAGCAGTGGTACTAGCGGCTACGAGCAGTACTTC
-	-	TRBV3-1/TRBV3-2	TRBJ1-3	CASSQVSPLSGNTIYF	TGTGCCAGCAGCCAAGTATCCCCACTCTCTGGAAACACCATATATTTT
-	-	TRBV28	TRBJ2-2	CASSLGGWGELFF	TGTGCCAGCAGTTTAGGGGGCTGGGGGGAGCTGTTTTTT
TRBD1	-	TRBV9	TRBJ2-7	CASSVVGDRGEQYF	TGTGCCAGCAGCGTAGTGGGGGACAGGGGCGAGCAGTACTTC
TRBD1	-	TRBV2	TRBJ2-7	CAGGTGGYEQYF	TGTGCCGGTGGGACAGGGGGCTACGAGCAGTACTTC
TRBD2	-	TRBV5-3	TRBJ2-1	CARSLRAGVCSEQFF	TGTGCCAGAAGCTTGAGAGCGGGGGTTTGCTCTGAGCAGTTCTTC
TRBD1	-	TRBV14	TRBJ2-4	CASSPRDRGKNIQYF	TGTGCCAGCAGCCCCCGGGACAGGGGAAAAAACATTCAGTACTTC
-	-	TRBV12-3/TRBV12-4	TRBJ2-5	CASSLFGGETQYF	TGTGCCAGCAGTTTATTCGGTGGAGAGACCCAGTACTTC
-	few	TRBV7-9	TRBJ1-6	CASSLGGNYNSPLHF	TGTGCCAGCAGCTTGGGGGGGAACTATAATTCACCCCTCCACTTT
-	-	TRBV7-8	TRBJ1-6	CASSLGTKFDNSPLHF	TGTGCCAGCAGCTTAGGGACAAAATTCGATAATTCACCCCTCCACTTT
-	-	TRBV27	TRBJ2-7	CASSPTQGQPYEQYF	TGTGCCAGCAGTCCCACACAGGGCCAGCCCTACGAGCAGTACTTC
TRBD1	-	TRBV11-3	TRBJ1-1	CASSPRQGNTEAFF	TGTGCCAGCAGCCCCAGACAGGGCAACACTGAAGCTTTCTTT
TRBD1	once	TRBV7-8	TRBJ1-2	CASSLRGGSPAYGYTF	TGTGCCAGCAGCTTAAGAGGGGGCAGCCCCGCTTATGGCTACACCTTC
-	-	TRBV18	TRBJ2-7	CASSLTSQGQYF	TGTGCCAGCTCACTAACGTCACAGGGTCAGTACTTC
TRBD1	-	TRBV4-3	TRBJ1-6	CASSQVGGQGIGPLHF	TGCGCCAGCAGCCAAGTCGGGGGACAGGGCATAGGACCCCTCCACTTT
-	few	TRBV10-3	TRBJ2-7	CAISEFNEQYF	TGTGCCATCAGTGAGTTCAACGAGCAGTACTTC
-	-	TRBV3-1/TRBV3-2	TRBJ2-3	CASSQGLSGGEPQYF	TGTGCCAGCAGCCAAGGTCTCTCGGGGGGCGAGCCGCAGTATTTT
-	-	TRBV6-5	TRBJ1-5	CASSRDISGNQPQHF	TGTGCCAGCAGTCGGGACATTTCGGGCAATCAGCCCCAGCATTTT
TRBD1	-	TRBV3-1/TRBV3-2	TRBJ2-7	CASSLGTDYEQYF	TGTGCCAGCAGCCTCGGGACAGACTACGAGCAGTACTTC
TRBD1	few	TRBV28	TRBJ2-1	CASTPGQGPYNEQFF	TGTGCCAGCACCCCAGGACAGGGACCCTACAATGAGCAGTTCTTC